The T cell receptor (beta chain) described here comes from a study of blood T cell repertoires in COVID-19. CDR1 and CDR2 from the germline V gene are MGHRA and YSYEKL. With 2 bases clipped from V and 2 bases from J, the junction kept 5 bases outside the gene matches. The CDR3 totals 15 residues. Libraries were prepared by immunoSEQ multiplex PCR; TCRdb keeps only in-frame clonotypes and omits some of them. Here the sample spans some 150,000 clones, around 83% being singletons. The chain employs TRBV4-1 and TRBJ2-7, with 8 bases identical to TRBD2. This receptor was obtained from a woman aged 45 to 65 who had been exposed to COVID-19. Sequenced material: PBMCs or T cells enriched from blood (not recorded which). The CDR3 DNA is TGCGCCAGCAGCCAAACAGCGGGAGAGACCTACGAGCAGTACTTC. Protein sequence: CASSQTAGETYEQYF.